Presented here are 22 T cell receptor beta chains from one specimen sequenced in a study of T cell responses to AZD1222 COVID-19 vaccine. The protocol was immunoSEQ multiplex PCR, while the TCRdb copy is restricted to in-frame clones and leaves out a portion. The sample yields fewer than 100,000 clones, around 94% seen once. The specimen comprised peripheral blood, sampled on day 0 of AZD1222 vaccination. Source of these receptors: an adult in good health.

The rearrangement uses TRBV6-2 or TRBV6-3 and TRBJ2-7, with D maybe TRBD2 (6 bases). V shed 3 bases and J shed 0 bases, with 18 bases lying between them. The CDR3 runs to 17 residues. Germline assignment: CDR1 MNHEY and CDR2 SVGEGT. CDR3 sequence (DNA): TGTGCCAGCAGTTATGATAGCGGCCATACGAGCTCCTACGAGCAGTACTTC. Translated, it gives CASSYDSGHTSSYEQYF.

The chain uses TRBV6-5 and TRBJ1-2; 7 nucleotides agree with TRBD1. The germline CDR1 and CDR2 sequences are MNHEY and SVGAGI. This CDR3 comprises 15 residues. With V trimmed by 5 bases and J by 2 bases, 8 bases remained unmatched. CDR3 in amino acids: CASSPTGVLNYGYTF. Here the CDR3 DNA reads TGTGCCAGCAGTCCAACAGGGGTGTTAAACTATGGCTACACCTTC.

The rearrangement links TRBV19 to TRBJ1-6; D is unresolved. With 4 bases removed from V and 2 bases from J, the gap between germline ends came to 15 bases. Germline assignment: CDR1 LNHDA and CDR2 SQIVND (reference sequence). The CDR3 has 17 amino acids. CDR3 residues: CASSSVPGGAYNSPLHF. The CDR3 DNA follows: TGTGCCAGTAGTAGCGTCCCCGGTGGAGCCTATAATTCACCCCTCCACTTT.

Here the CDR3 reads CASSSGGDTDTQYF. As DNA, the CDR3 is TGCGCCAGCAGCTCCGGGGGGGACACAGATACGCAGTATTTT. V gene TRBV5-1 combines with J gene TRBJ2-3; 8 nucleotides line up with TRBD2. CDR3 length: 14 residues. CDR1 SGHRS and CDR2 YFSETQ come from the germline V gene. The junction had 2 bases not matched to a gene; V was cut back by 3 bases and J by 2 bases.

The rearrangement uses TRBV10-3 and TRBJ2-1, with TRBD2 as a possible D gene (6 bases). The CDR3 loop spans 15 amino acids. The germline V and J ends were trimmed by 11 bases and 0 bases, with 17 bases remaining between them. CDR1 ENHRY and CDR2 SYGVKD come from the germline V gene. CDR3 residues: CAATAGPLSYNEQFF. The CDR3 DNA is TGTGCCGCAACAGCGGGTCCGCTCTCCTACAATGAGCAGTTCTTC.

The rearrangement joins TRBV2 to TRBJ2-1; TRBD2 matches at 9 bases. In germline, CDR1 is SNHLY, CDR2 FYNNEI. This CDR3 comprises 13 residues. Unmatched junction bases numbered 8, after V lost 4 bases and J lost 13 bases. In DNA, the CDR3 is TGTGCCAGCAGTGTTAATAGCGGGAGCCCTCAGTTCTTC. Its translation is CASSVNSGSPQFF. Combining the CDR3 with reference TRBV2 and TRBJ2-1 gives the whole variable domain EPEVTQTPSHQVTQMGQEVILRCVPISNHLYFYWYRQILGQKVEFLVSFYNNEISEKSEIFDDQFSVERPDGSNFTLKIRSTKLEDSAMYFCASSVNSGSPQFFGPGTRLTVL.

J is TRBJ2-7 and V is TRBV2; D might be TRBD1 or TRBD2, each matching 5 bases. CDR1 and CDR2 from the germline V gene are SNHLY and FYNNEI. The CDR3 is 13 amino acids. V gave up 5 bases and J gave up 10 bases, with 18 bases separating them. The CDR3: CASSPPGTPTQYF. Written as DNA, the CDR3 is TGTGCCAGCAGTCCACCCGGGACCCCAACTCAGTACTTC.

The chain is built from TRBV4-1 and TRBJ1-2, with 8 bases matching TRBD1. With V trimmed by 3 bases and J by 2 bases, 11 bases remained unmatched. Germline CDR1 reads MGHRA; CDR2 reads YSYEKL. The CDR3 has 17 amino acids. CDR3 nucleotides: TGCGCCAGCAGCCAGCTTTTTCCGGGACAGGACAACTATGGCTACACCTTC. Its translation: CASSQLFPGQDNYGYTF.

This chain links TRBV7-2 with TRBJ2-5; D perhaps matches TRBD2 (5 bases). There are 15 residues in the CDR3. Deletions cut 1 base from V and 4 bases from J, with 13 bases between. CDR1 SGHTA and CDR2 FQGNSA come from the germline V gene. The CDR3 reads CASSLEWTAGETQYF. DNA for the CDR3: TGTGCCAGCAGCTTAGAGTGGACTGCAGGAGAGACCCAGTACTTC.

The V gene is TRBV20-1, the J gene TRBJ1-1; unclear D gene. V lost 3 bases, J lost 7 bases, and 15 bases lay in between. CDR3 length: 13 amino acids. Per the germline V gene, CDR1 is DFQATT and CDR2 is SNEGSKA (reference sequence). The CDR3 DNA follows: TGCAGTGCTAGTTCCCCGACACAATTTGAAGCTTTCTTT. This sequence encodes CSASSPTQFEAFF.

This chain connects TRBV7-9 to TRBJ1-6; D gene ambiguous. The length of the CDR3 is 14 residues. V lost 5 bases and J lost 13, with 18 bases in between. CDR1 and CDR2 (germline): SEHNR, FQNEAQ (reference sequence). The DNA of the CDR3 is TGTGCCAGCAGCGCCCCCGGGTCCGCTGGGCCCCTCCACTTT. Protein: CASSAPGSAGPLHF.

The rearrangement joins TRBV29-1 to TRBJ1-4; D possibly corresponds to TRBD1 (5 bases). CDR3 length: 13 residues. V was clipped by 4 bases and J by 7 bases, with 13 bases between them. Per germline, CDR1 SQVTM and CDR2 ANQGSEA. The CDR3 sequence is CSVGPTRGEKLFF. Written as DNA, the CDR3 is TGCAGCGTTGGCCCAACTAGGGGTGAAAAACTGTTTTTT.

This chain joins TRBV7-2 and TRBJ2-7; D not resolved. Looked up from germline, CDR1 is SGHTA and CDR2 is FQGNSA. Trimming removed 5 bases at V and 4 bases at J, with 9 bases between. The CDR3 is 12 amino acids. The CDR3 DNA follows: TGTGCCAGCAGCCAGACCGGTTACGAGCAGTACTTC. Its protein is CASSQTGYEQYF.

The CDR3 bases are TGTGCCAGCAGCTTGGTGGCGGAAGAGACCCAGTACTTC. This sequence encodes CASSLVAEETQYF. The V call is TRBV5-4, the J call TRBJ2-5; no clear D gene. Germline lookup yields CDR1 SGHNT and CDR2 YYREEE (reference sequence). The CDR3 runs to 13 residues. V gave up 0 bases and J gave up 3 bases, with 6 bases separating them.

The chain employs TRBV13 and TRBJ2-1; 15 bases fit TRBD2. The CDR3 spans 16 residues. V trimming: 6 bases; J trimming: 8 bases; junction bases outside the gene matches: 8. The V gene's germline CDR1 is PRHDT and CDR2 FYEKMQ (reference sequence). The CDR3 bases are TGTGCCAGCAGTTCACCGGGACTAGCGGGGGGCTATGAGCAGTTCTTC. This gives the protein CASSSPGLAGGYEQFF.

For this clone: A much more abundant neighbour one base away suggests this may be a read error. Other DNA sequences in this specimen translate into the identical CDR3. This chain joins TRBV5-1 and TRBJ2-1; 8 bases align to TRBD2. The germline V gene has CDR1 SGHRS and CDR2 YFSETQ. The V segment lost 2 bases and the J segment 4 bases; nucleotides outside the gene matches: 2. The CDR3 is 14 residues long. The CDR3 spells CASSFSGAYNEQFF. In nucleotides, the CDR3 is TGCGCCAGCAGCTTTAGCGGGGCTTACAATGAGCAGTTCTTC.

This chain links TRBV5-6 with TRBJ2-5, with TRBD1 matching 9 bases. V shed 2 bases and J 4 bases; nucleotides not matched to a gene: 9. CDR1 is SGHDT, CDR2 YYEEEE, per germline. The CDR3 covers 16 residues. The CDR3 DNA sequence: TGTGCCAGCAGCTTATATCGTGGACAGGGGACAGAGACCCAGTACTTC. Protein product: CASSLYRGQGTETQYF. The full variable domain, rest sourced from reference TRBV5-6 and TRBJ2-5, is DAGVTQSPTHLIKTRGQQVTLRCSPKSGHDTVSWYQQALGQGPQFIFQYYEEEERQRGNFPDRFSGHQFPNYSSELNVNALLLGDSALYLCASSLYRGQGTETQYFGPGTRLLVL.

V gene TRBV3-1 (or the pseudogene TRBV3-2) combines with J gene TRBJ1-6; D unclear. V was pared by 4 bases and J by 10 bases, with 14 bases between. Germline V gene data show CDR1 as LGHDT and CDR2 as YNNKEL (reference sequence). CDR3 length: 14 amino acids. The CDR3 region is CASSPTGAESPLHF. In nucleotides, the CDR3 is TGTGCCAGCAGCCCCACGGGAGCTGAATCACCCCTCCACTTT.

The V and J genes are TRBV6-5 and TRBJ2-2; D gene uncertain. The germline V gene encodes CDR1 MNHEY and CDR2 SVGAGI. The V end was cut by 7 bases, the J end by 4 bases, with 13 bases between. The CDR3 sequence is 14 residues long. CDR3 loop: CASTSRVATGELFF. Here the CDR3 DNA reads TGTGCCAGCACTAGTCGTGTAGCCACCGGGGAGCTGTTTTTT.

This chain uses TRBV4-2 with TRBJ1-6; D gene ambiguous. The length of the CDR3 is 17 residues. V was trimmed by 0 bases and J by 4 bases, leaving 13 bases between them. Germline V gives CDR1 LGHNA, CDR2 YNFKEQ. CDR3 DNA: TGTGCCAGCAGCCAAGAGGCAGGCCGAACATATAATTCACCCCTCCACTTT. Its protein is CASSQEAGRTYNSPLHF.

Of note for this clone: The same CDR3 also results from other DNA sequences found in this sample. V is TRBV27 and J is TRBJ1-5; a possible D gene is TRBD1 (6 bases). The CDR3 loop spans 16 amino acids. Trimming stripped 0 bases from V and 0 bases from J, with 9 bases between. Germline V lookup: CDR1 MNHEY, CDR2 SMNVEV (reference sequence). The CDR3 sequence: CASSLSGGYSNQPQHF. DNA for the CDR3: TGTGCCAGCAGTTTATCAGGGGGATATAGCAATCAGCCCCAGCATTTT.

Only one count was recorded for this clone. V and J are TRBV6-2 or TRBV6-3 and TRBJ2-5; D gene uncertain. Per the germline V gene, CDR1 is MNHEY and CDR2 is SVGEGT. The CDR3 consists of 16 residues. V lost 0 bases, J lost 5 bases, and 16 bases lay in between. CDR3 in DNA: TGTGCCAGCAGTTACTCTAGTAGTGAGGCTATCGAGACCCAGTACTTC. It specifies CASSYSSSEAIETQYF.